This T cell receptor beta chain was retrieved from a study of PD-L1 blockade in urothelial cancer. The CDR3 totals 14 residues. V shed 6 bases and J 8 bases; nucleotides not matched to a gene: 9. Germline loops: CDR1 MNHNY, CDR2 SVGAGI (reference sequence). Using immunoSEQ multiplex PCR, the repertoire was profiled, and TCRdb retains in-frame clones only, with some absent. The table shows more than 95,000 clones, with around 88% occurring only once. As for time point: peripheral blood 6 weeks after treatment start. The sequencing used PBMCs, collected around atezolizumab (anti-PD-L1) treatment. The sequence derives from a man in his sixties with urothelial cancer. This chain uses TRBV6-6 with TRBJ1-4; the match to TRBD1 covers 7 bases. The CDR3 nucleotides read TGTGCCAGCAGCCAGGGACAGATCCGGGAAAAACTGTTTTTT. This translates into CASSQGQIREKLFF.